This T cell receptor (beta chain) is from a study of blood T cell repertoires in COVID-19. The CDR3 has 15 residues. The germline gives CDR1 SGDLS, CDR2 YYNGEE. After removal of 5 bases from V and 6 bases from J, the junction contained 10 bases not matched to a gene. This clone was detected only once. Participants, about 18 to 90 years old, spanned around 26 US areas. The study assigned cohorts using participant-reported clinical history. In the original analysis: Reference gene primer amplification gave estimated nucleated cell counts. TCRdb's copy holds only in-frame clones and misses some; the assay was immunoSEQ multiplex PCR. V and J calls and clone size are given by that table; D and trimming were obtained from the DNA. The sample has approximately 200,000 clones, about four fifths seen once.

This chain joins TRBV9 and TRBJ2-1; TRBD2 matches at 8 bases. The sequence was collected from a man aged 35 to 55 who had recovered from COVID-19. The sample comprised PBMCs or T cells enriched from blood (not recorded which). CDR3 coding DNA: TGTGCCAGCAGGGACGGACTAGCTGATCGCAATGAGCAGTTCTTC. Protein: CASRDGLADRNEQFF.